Following are 23 T cell receptor beta chains from one sample sequenced in a study of cytomegalovirus exposure and HLA in healthy donors. Profiling relied on immunoSEQ multiplex PCR, and the TCRdb table lists in-frame clones only, not all of them. The sample holds about 120,000 clones, approximately 90% seen once. Sequenced material: PBMCs. These receptors originate from a woman younger than 30 in good health and CMV-seronegative.

This clone appeared a few times. The V and J genes are TRBV7-6 and TRBJ1-2; D perhaps matches TRBD1 (6 bases). Germline-derived CDR1 and CDR2 are SGHVS and FNYEAQ. The ends were cut back, 5 bases at V and 6 bases at J, with 13 bases in the middle. This CDR3 is built from 13 residues. The CDR3 loop is CASSPSGVDGYTF. CDR3 nucleotides: TGTGCCAGCAGCCCCTCAGGGGTGGATGGCTACACCTTC.

The rearrangement links TRBV7-3 to TRBJ2-7; the match to TRBD2 covers 7 bases. V shed 6 bases, J shed 3 bases, and the junction held 5 bases outside the gene matches. The CDR3 spans 13 residues. Germline CDR1 is SGHTA and CDR2 is FQGTGA. Here the CDR3 reads CASSIGTNYEQYF. The CDR3 nucleotides read TGTGCCAGCAGTATCGGGACTAACTACGAGCAGTACTTC.

V is TRBV5-8 and J is TRBJ2-7, with 10 bases that match TRBD2. Germline V CDR1 and CDR2: SGHTS, YDEGEE. The CDR3 has 15 residues. The ends lost 4 bases at V and 7 bases at J; junction bases unmatched: 11. CDR3 DNA: TGTGCCAGCAGCCGGGGGAGGGTAGCGGGAGGAGAGCAGTACTTC. Its protein product is CASSRGRVAGGEQYF.

The rearrangement joins TRBV5-1 to TRBJ2-7; 8 bases are a match to TRBD1. After removal of 2 bases from V and 1 base from J, the junction contained 2 bases not matched to a gene. This CDR3 is 14 amino acids long. Germline-derived CDR1 and CDR2 are SGHRS and YFSETQ. CDR3 DNA sequence: TGCGCCAGCAGCTTTGGACAGGGATCCTACGAGCAGTACTTC. As protein: CASSFGQGSYEQYF.

This clone appeared a single time. In DNA form, the CDR3 reads TGTGCCAGCAGCTTAGCGGGGGGGGATCTGTACGAGCAGTACTTC. It translates to CASSLAGGDLYEQYF. V is TRBV7-2 and J is TRBJ2-7; the match to TRBD2 covers 7 bases. The J segment lost 4 bases and the V segment lost 0 bases, leaving 6 bases of the junction unmatched. This CDR3 region has 15 residues. The germline CDR1 and CDR2 sequences are SGHTA and FQGNSA.

The V gene is TRBV27, the J gene TRBJ2-7; perhaps TRBD1 as D (6 bases). Germline V lookup: CDR1 MNHEY, CDR2 SMNVEV (reference sequence). The length of the CDR3 is 17 residues. V was shortened by 0 bases and J by 4 bases, with 19 bases between the two germline ends. The DNA of the CDR3 is TGTGCCAGCAGTTTATCCTCGGGCAGGGGTCTAGGGTACGAGCAGTACTTC. It translates to CASSLSSGRGLGYEQYF.

The chain uses TRBV18 and TRBJ1-1; D is undetermined. Trimming cost V 3 bases and J 1 base, with 9 bases left between them. The CDR3 covers 14 residues. The germline CDR1 and CDR2 sequences are KGHSH and LQKENI. CDR3: CASSPWSQNTEAFF. Here the CDR3 DNA reads TGTGCCAGCTCACCCTGGAGCCAGAACACTGAAGCTTTCTTT.

The chain carries TRBV6-6 and TRBJ2-7; 9 bases are a match to TRBD1. V lost 4 bases, J lost 6 bases, and 10 bases stayed unmatched. CDR1 and CDR2 (germline): MNHNY, SVGAGI (reference sequence). The CDR3 runs 15 residues. The CDR3 protein is CASSSAQTGGGEQYF. The CDR3 nucleotides are TGTGCCAGCAGTTCCGCGCAAACAGGGGGCGGCGAGCAGTACTTC.

V usage is TRBV27 and J usage is TRBJ2-7; 7 bases line up with TRBD1. V dropped 1 base and J dropped 0; count of bases not matched to a gene: 0. Germline CDR1 is MNHEY and CDR2 is SMNVEV (reference sequence). The CDR3 loop spans 14 amino acids. CDR3 nucleotide sequence: TGTGCCAGCAGTTTATGGGACAGCTCCTACGAGCAGTACTTC. Translation gives CASSLWDSSYEQYF.

This clone was recorded only once. The chain employs TRBV30 and TRBJ2-7; D not certain. CDR1 GTSNPN and CDR2 SVGIG come from the germline V gene (reference sequence). Trimming cost V 0 bases and J 6 bases, with 12 bases left between them. The CDR3 is 13 amino acids. CDR3 nucleotides: TGTGCCTGGAGTGTTAGCTGGTCGGGCGAGCAGTACTTC. Translating gives CAWSVSWSGEQYF.

This chain uses TRBV28 with TRBJ2-1; D uncertain. CDR1 is MDHEN and CDR2 is SYDVKM in the germline V gene. The CDR3 extends over 12 amino acids. V lost 7 bases and J 0 bases, leaving 4 bases between the germline ends. CDR3 nucleotides: TGTGCCAGCATTAACTCCTACAATGAGCAGTTCTTC. It translates to CASINSYNEQFF. Full variable domain (remainder filled in from reference TRBV28 and TRBJ2-1): DVKVTQSSRYLVKRTGEKVFLECVQDMDHENMFWYRQDPGLGLRLIYFSYDVKMKEKGDIPEGYSVSREKKERFSLILESASTNQTSMYLCASINSYNEQFFGPGTRLTVL.

This clone was seen a single time. The V and J genes are TRBV2 and TRBJ2-1; 10 positions agree with TRBD2. The V and J ends lost 8 bases and 2 bases, in that order; junction bases with no gene match: 3. This CDR3 has 14 residues. CDR1 SNHLY and CDR2 FYNNEI come from the germline V gene. The CDR3 loop is CASVSGGAYNEQFF. Here the CDR3 DNA reads TGTGCCAGCGTCAGCGGGGGGGCCTACAATGAGCAGTTCTTC.

V is TRBV5-1 and J is TRBJ1-2; possible D gene TRBD1, 6 bases. CDR1 and CDR2 (germline): SGHRS, YFSETQ. The CDR3 spans 13 residues. Trimming left V 2 bases short and J 6 bases short, with 11 bases between. CDR3 in DNA: TGCGCCAGCAGCTTACAGGGAGGGGATGGCTACACCTTC. It yields the protein CASSLQGGDGYTF.

The chain carries TRBV2 and TRBJ2-1; 11 bases agree with TRBD2. Germline-derived CDR1 and CDR2 are SNHLY and FYNNEI. V lost 4 bases to trimming and J lost 0 bases; unmatched junction nucleotides: 5. The CDR3 extends over 17 amino acids. Here the CDR3 DNA reads TGTGCCAGCAGTGGTAGCGGGGGGGCGAACTCCTACAATGAGCAGTTCTTC. Translating it yields CASSGSGGANSYNEQFF.

This chain joins TRBV18 and TRBJ2-3; 11 bases fit TRBD2. The junction had 7 bases not matched to a gene; V was cut back by 3 bases and J by 2 bases. This CDR3 spans 17 amino acids. Germline-derived CDR1 and CDR2 are KGHSH and LQKENI. This CDR3 reads CASSPLMTSGTTDTQYF. The CDR3 bases are TGTGCCAGCTCACCTTTAATGACTAGCGGGACCACAGATACGCAGTATTTT.

The genes are TRBV5-1 and TRBJ2-5; D ambiguous. Germline CDR1 and CDR2: SGHRS and YFSETQ. This CDR3 comprises 14 residues. The germline V and J ends were trimmed by 3 bases and 5 bases, with 14 bases remaining between them. CDR3 amino acids: CASSSSTGAETQYF. As DNA, the CDR3 is TGCGCCAGCAGCTCATCGACTGGCGCGGAGACCCAGTACTTC. Together with reference TRBV5-1 and TRBJ2-5, the CDR3 gives the full variable domain: KAGVTQTPRYLIKTRGQQVTLSCSPISGHRSVSWYQQTPGQGLQFLFEYFSETQRNKGNFPGRFSGRQFSNSRSEMNVSTLELGDSALYLCASSSSTGAETQYFGPGTRLLVL.

This chain links TRBV5-8 with TRBJ1-2, with D hard to call. V was shortened by 1 base and J by 5 bases, with 12 bases between the two germline ends. CDR1 is SGHTS, CDR2 YDEGEE, per germline. CDR3 length: 14 amino acids. The CDR3 nucleotides read TGTGCCAGCAGCTTGACGTCGGGAACTTATGGCTACACCTTC. It specifies CASSLTSGTYGYTF.

The V call is TRBV19, the J call TRBJ2-1, with 15 nucleotides matching TRBD2. CDR1 and CDR2 from the germline V gene are LNHDA and SQIVND (reference sequence). The CDR3 runs to 16 residues. The ends lost 7 bases at V and 5 bases at J; junction bases unmatched: 6. Written as DNA, the CDR3 is TGTGCCAGTACTAGGACTAGCGGGGGGGCAAACAATGAGCAGTTCTTC. It codes for CASTRTSGGANNEQFF.

V usage is TRBV5-6 and J usage is TRBJ2-2; D uncertain. V shed 0 bases and J shed 6 bases, with 9 bases lying between them. The V gene's germline CDR1 is SGHDT and CDR2 YYEEEE. The CDR3 has 14 amino acids. The CDR3 loop reads CASSLAIRSGELFF. CDR3 sequence (DNA): TGTGCCAGCAGCTTGGCCATCAGATCCGGGGAGCTGTTTTTT.

The chain employs TRBV27 and TRBJ1-2, with D perhaps matching TRBD1 (6 bases). This CDR3 is 12 amino acids long. V lost 6 bases and J lost 4, with 9 bases in between. CDR1 and CDR2 from the germline V gene are MNHEY and SMNVEV (reference sequence). The CDR3 DNA reads as TGTGCCAGCAGGGGGGCCCCCTATGGCTACACCTTC. Translated, it gives CASRGAPYGYTF.

This clone was detected once. Written as DNA, the CDR3 is TGTGCCAGCAGCGTTTATCTAGAGCAGGGAAATGAGCAGTTCTTC. Translating it yields CASSVYLEQGNEQFF. The chain carries TRBV9 and TRBJ2-1, with D possibly being TRBD1 (5 bases). Germline V CDR1 and CDR2: SGDLS, YYNGEE. The CDR3 extends over 15 amino acids. V dropped 2 bases and J dropped 7 bases, with 16 bases sitting between them.

J is TRBJ1-1 and V is TRBV21-1; the table's D gene call, TRBD1, was not cross checked with the DNA. TRBV21-1 corresponds to a pseudogene. CDR3 size: 14 residues. CDR3 coding DNA: TGTGCCAGCAGCTACGGACAGCTGAACACTGAAGCTTTCTTT. Translating gives CASSYGQLNTEAFF.

V gene TRBV5-5 combines with J gene TRBJ2-5; possibly TRBD2 for D (6 bases). Trimming removed 1 base from V and 7 bases from J, with 14 bases in between. The germline gives CDR1 SGHKS, CDR2 YYEKEE (reference sequence). The CDR3 contains 14 residues. CDR3 sequence reads: CASSLWRGERTQYF. The CDR3 DNA sequence: TGTGCCAGCAGCTTGTGGAGGGGTGAACGGACCCAGTACTTC.